This TCR beta chain is drawn from a study of tissue T cells after allogeneic stem cell transplantation. General study points: The study did not identify alloreactive or antigen-specific tissue TCRs, and some clones might be persisting host cells. Across patients, clones rarely overlapped, yet motif clusters were shared tissue-specifically. Within patients, tissue anatomy strongly shaped TCR repertoire composition.

The germline V gene encodes CDR1 NSHNY and CDR2 SYGAGN. V dropped 0 bases and J dropped 0 bases, with 0 bases sitting between them. The CDR3 length is 12 residues. As to this clone: Its target is unknown. Germline and genes here are mouse. The DNA ends 1 residue before the CDR3 does, and the rest of the CDR3 is filled in from the germline J gene.

Here immunoSEQ multiplex PCR was the method, and the copy in TCRdb shows in-frame clones only, minus some. The sample has thousands of clones, 65% to 80% seen once; the top ten hold 0.6% to 0.9%. The chain couples TRBV13-1 to TRBJ1-1; D uncertain. The sample was blood. The sequence was collected from a female BALB/c mouse in good health. The mouse line has the MHC haplotype H2-d. CDR3 DNA, as far as it was read: TGTGCCAGCAGTGATGAGAACACAGAAGTCTTC. It translates to CASSDENTEVF. The entire CDR3 protein is CASSDENTEVFF.